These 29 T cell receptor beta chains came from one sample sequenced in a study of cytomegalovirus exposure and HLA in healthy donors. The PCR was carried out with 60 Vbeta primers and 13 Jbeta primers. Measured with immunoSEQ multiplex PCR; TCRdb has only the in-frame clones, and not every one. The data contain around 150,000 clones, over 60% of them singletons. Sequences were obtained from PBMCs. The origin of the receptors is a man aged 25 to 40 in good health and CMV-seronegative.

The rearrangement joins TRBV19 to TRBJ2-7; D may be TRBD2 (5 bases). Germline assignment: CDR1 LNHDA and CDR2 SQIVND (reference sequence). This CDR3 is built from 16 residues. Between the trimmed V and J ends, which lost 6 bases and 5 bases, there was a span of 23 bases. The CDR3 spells CASSHTRANPLHEQYF. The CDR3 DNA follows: TGTGCCAGTAGCCATACGCGGGCTAACCCTCTGCACGAGCAGTACTTC.

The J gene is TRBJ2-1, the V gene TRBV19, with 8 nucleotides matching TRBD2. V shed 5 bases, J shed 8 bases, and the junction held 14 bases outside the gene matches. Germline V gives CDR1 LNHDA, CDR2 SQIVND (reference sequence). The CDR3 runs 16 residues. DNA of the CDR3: TGTGCCAGTAGTTCTGAGCGGGAACGGGGGGGGGATGAGCAGTTCTTC. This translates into CASSSERERGGDEQFF.

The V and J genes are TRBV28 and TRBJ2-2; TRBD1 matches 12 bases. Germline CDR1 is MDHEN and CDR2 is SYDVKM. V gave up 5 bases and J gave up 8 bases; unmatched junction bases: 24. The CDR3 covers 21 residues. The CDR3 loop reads CASSPPGQGAGPGPRPGELFF. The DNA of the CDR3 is TGTGCCAGCAGTCCCCCGGGACAGGGGGCCGGGCCGGGCCCTAGACCGGGGGAGCTGTTTTTT.

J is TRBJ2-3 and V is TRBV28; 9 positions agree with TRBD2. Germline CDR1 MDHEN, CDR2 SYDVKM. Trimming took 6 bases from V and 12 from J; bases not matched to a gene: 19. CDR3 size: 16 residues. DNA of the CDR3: TGTGCCAGCAGCGAGTCAGGGGGTCTAGCGGGAACTTCACAGTATTTT. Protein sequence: CASSESGGLAGTSQYF.

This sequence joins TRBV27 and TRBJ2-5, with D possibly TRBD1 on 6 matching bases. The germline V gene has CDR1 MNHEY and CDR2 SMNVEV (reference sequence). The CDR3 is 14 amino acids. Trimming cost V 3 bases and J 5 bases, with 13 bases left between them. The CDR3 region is CASSFVRGVETQYF. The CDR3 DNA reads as TGTGCCAGCAGTTTCGTCAGGGGAGTCGAGACCCAGTACTTC.

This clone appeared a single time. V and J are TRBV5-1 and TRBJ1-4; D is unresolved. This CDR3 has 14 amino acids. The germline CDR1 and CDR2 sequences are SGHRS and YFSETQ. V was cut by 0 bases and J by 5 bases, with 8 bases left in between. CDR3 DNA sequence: TGCGCCAGCAGCTTGGTTCCGGGAAATGAAAAACTGTTTTTT. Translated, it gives CASSLVPGNEKLFF.

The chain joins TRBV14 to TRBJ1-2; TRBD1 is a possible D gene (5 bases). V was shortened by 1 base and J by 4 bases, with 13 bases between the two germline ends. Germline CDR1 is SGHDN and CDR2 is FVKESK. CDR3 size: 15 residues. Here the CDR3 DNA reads TGTGCCAGCAGCCAAGGTTCCAGGGCTTTCTATGGCTACACCTTC. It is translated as CASSQGSRAFYGYTF.

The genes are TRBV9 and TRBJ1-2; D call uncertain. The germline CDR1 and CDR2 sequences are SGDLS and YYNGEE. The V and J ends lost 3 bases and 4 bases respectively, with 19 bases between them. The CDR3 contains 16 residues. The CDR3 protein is CASSAPPDGQLYGYTF. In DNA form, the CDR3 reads TGTGCCAGCAGCGCCCCCCCCGATGGGCAACTCTATGGCTACACCTTC.

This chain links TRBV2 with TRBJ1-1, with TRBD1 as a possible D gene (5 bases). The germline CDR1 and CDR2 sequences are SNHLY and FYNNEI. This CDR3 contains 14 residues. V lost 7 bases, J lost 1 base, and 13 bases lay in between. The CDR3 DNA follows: TGTGCCAGCACCTCGGGGGGACCGAACACTGAAGCTTTCTTT. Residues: CASTSGGPNTEAFF.

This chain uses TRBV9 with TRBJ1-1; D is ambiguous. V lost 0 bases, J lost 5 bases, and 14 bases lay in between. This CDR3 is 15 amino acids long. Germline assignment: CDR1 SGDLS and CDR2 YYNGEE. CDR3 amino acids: CASSVEVGIGTEAFF. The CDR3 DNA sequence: TGTGCCAGCAGCGTAGAGGTCGGTATCGGGACTGAAGCTTTCTTT.

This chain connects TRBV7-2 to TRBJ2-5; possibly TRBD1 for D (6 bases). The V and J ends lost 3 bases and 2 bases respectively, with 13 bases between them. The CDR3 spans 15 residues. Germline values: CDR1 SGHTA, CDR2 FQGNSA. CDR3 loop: CASSLALTGQETQYF. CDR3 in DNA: TGTGCCAGCAGCTTGGCCCTGACAGGACAAGAGACCCAGTACTTC.

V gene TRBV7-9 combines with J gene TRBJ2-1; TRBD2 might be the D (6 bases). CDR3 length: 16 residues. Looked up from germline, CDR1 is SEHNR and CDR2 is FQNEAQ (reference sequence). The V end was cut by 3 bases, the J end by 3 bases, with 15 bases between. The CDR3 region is CASSFRAGGGYNEQFF. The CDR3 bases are TGTGCCAGCAGCTTTCGAGCGGGCGGAGGCTACAATGAGCAGTTCTTC.

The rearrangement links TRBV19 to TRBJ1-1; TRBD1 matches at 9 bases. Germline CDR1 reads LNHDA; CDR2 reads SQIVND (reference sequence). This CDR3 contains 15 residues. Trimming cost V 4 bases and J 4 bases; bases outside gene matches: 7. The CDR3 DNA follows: TGTGCCAGTAGTAACCGGGACAGGGCGTTCACTGAAGCTTTCTTT. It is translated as CASSNRDRAFTEAFF.

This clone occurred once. The CDR3 loop is CASSFGQSGSEKLFF. In DNA form, the CDR3 reads TGCGCCAGCAGCTTTGGACAATCGGGTTCTGAAAAACTGTTTTTT. The chain has TRBV5-1 and TRBJ1-4, with D perhaps matching TRBD1 (5 bases). The CDR3 length is 15 residues. Trimming pared 2 bases from V and 7 bases from J, leaving 15 bases between. CDR1 is SGHRS and CDR2 is YFSETQ in the germline V gene.

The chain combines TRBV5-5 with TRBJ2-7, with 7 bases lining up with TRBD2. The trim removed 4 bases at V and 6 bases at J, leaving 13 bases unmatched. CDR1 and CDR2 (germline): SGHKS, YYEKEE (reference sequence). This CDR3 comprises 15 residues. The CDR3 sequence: CASSPGTILGSEQYF. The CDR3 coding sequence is TGTGCCAGCAGCCCAGGGACTATTCTCGGATCCGAGCAGTACTTC.

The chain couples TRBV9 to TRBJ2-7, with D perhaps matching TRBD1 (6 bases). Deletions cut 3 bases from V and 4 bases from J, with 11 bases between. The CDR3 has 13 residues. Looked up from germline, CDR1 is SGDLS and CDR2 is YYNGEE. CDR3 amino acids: CASSAADRYEQYF. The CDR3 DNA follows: TGTGCCAGCAGCGCAGCGGACAGATACGAGCAGTACTTC. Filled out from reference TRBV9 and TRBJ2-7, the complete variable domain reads DSGVTQTPKHLITATGQRVTLRCSPRSGDLSVYWYQQSLDQGLQFLIQYYNGEERAKGNILERFSAQQFPDLHSELNLSSLELGDSALYFCASSAADRYEQYFGPGTRLTVT.

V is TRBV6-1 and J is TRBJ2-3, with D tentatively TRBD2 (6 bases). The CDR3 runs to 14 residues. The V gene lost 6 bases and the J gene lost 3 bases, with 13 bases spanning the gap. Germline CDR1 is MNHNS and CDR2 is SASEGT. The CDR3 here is CASRPGAGTDTQYF. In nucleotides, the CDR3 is TGTGCCAGCAGACCGGGAGCGGGTACAGATACGCAGTATTTT.

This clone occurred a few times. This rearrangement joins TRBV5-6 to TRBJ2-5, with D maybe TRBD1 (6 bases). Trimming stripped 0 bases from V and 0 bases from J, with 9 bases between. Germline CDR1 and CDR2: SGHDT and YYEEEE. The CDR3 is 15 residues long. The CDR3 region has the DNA TGTGCCAGCAGCTTGGTCGGGACATACCAAGAGACCCAGTACTTC. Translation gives CASSLVGTYQETQYF.

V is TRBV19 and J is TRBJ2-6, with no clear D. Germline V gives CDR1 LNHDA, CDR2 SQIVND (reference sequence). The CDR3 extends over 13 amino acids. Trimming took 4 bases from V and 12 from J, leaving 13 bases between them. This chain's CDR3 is CASSTETHGVLTF. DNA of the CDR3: TGTGCCAGTAGTACGGAGACGCACGGCGTCCTGACTTTC.

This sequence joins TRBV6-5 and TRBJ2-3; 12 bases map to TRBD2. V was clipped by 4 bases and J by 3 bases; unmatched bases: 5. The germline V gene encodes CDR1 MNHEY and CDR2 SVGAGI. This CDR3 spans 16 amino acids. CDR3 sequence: CASSSPSGRATDTQYF. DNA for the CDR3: TGTGCCAGCAGTTCCCCTAGCGGGAGGGCGACAGATACGCAGTATTTT.

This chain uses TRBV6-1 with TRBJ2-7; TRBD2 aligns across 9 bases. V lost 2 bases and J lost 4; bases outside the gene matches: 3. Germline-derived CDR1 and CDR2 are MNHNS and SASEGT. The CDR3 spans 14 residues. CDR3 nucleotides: TGTGCCAGCAGTGAATCCGGACTAGCGTACGAGCAGTACTTC. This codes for CASSESGLAYEQYF.

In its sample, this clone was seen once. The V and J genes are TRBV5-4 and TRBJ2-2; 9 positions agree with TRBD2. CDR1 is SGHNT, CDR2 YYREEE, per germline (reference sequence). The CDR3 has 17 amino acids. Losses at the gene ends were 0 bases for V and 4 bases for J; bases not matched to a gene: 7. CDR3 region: CASSLAVAGAVTGELFF. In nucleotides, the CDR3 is TGTGCCAGCAGCTTGGCCGTAGCGGGAGCGGTCACCGGGGAGCTGTTTTTT.

The CDR3 DNA reads TGTGCCATCAGTGAGTTAGAGGGACAGGTACTGTTTTTT. Translating gives CAISELEGQVLFF. The rearrangement links TRBV10-3 to TRBJ2-2, with 8 bases lining up with TRBD1. The CDR3 is 13 amino acids. Germline CDR1 is ENHRY and CDR2 is SYGVKD. V lost 1 base, J lost 14 bases, and 6 bases stayed unmatched.

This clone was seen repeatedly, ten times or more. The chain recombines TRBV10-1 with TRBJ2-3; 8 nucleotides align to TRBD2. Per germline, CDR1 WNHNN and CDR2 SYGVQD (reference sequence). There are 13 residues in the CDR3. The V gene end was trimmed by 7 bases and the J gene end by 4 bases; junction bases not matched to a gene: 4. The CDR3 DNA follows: TGCGCCAGCACCAGCGGGAGCTCAGATACGCAGTATTTT. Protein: CASTSGSSDTQYF.

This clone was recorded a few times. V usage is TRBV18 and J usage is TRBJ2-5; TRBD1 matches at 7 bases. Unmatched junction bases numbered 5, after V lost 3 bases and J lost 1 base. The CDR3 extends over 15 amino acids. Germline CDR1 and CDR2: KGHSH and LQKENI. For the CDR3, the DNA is TGTGCCAGCTCACCGGGACAGACCCTCCAAGAGACCCAGTACTTC. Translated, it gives CASSPGQTLQETQYF.

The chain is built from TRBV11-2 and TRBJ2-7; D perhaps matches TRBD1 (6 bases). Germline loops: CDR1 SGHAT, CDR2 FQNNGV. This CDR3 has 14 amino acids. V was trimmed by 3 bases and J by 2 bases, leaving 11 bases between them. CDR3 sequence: CASSFGTQAYEQYF. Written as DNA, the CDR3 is TGTGCCAGCAGCTTTGGGACACAAGCCTACGAGCAGTACTTC.

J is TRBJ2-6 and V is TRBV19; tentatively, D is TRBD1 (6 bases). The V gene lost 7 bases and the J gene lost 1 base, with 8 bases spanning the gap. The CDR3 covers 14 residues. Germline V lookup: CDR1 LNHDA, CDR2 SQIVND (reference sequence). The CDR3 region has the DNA TGTGCCAGTACTCAGGGGTCTGGGGCCAACGTCCTGACTTTC. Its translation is CASTQGSGANVLTF.

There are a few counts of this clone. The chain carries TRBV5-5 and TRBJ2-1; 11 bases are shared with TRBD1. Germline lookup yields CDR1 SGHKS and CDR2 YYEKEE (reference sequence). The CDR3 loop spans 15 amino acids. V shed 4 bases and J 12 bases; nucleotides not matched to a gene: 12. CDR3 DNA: TGTGCCAGCAGCGCTCTATGGACAGGGGGCGGGGGGCAGTTCTTC. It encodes CASSALWTGGGGQFF.

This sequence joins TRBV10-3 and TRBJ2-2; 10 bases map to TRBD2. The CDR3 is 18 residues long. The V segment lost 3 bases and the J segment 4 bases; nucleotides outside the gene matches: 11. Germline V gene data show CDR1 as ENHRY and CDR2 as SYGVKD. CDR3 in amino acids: CAISDMSGRARSTGELFF. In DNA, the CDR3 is TGTGCCATCAGTGACATGAGCGGGAGGGCTCGTAGCACCGGGGAGCTGTTTTTT.